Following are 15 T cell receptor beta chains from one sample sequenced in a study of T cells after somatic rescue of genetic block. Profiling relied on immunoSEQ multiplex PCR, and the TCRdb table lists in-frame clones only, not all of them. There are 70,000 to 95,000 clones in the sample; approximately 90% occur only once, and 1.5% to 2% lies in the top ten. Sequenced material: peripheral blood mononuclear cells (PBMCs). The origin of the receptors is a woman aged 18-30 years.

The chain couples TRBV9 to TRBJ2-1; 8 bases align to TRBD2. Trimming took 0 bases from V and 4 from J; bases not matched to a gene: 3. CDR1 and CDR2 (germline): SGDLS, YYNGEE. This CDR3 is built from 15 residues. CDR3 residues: CASSVVGREYNEQFF. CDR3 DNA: TGTGCCAGCAGCGTAGTCGGGAGGGAATACAATGAGCAGTTCTTC.

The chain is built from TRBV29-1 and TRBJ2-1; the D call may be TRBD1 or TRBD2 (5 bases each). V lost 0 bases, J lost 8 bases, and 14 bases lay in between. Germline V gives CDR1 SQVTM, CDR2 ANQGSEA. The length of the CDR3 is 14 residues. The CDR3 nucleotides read TGCAGCGTTGAAGACAGGGCGAAGGAGGATGAGCAGTTCTTC. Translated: CSVEDRAKEDEQFF.

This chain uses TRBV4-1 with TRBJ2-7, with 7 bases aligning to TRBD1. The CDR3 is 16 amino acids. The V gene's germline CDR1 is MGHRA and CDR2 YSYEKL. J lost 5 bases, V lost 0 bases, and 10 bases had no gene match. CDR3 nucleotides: TGCGCCAGCAGCCAAGATCCACAGGGGAATCGCCACGAGCAGTACTTC. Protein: CASSQDPQGNRHEQYF.

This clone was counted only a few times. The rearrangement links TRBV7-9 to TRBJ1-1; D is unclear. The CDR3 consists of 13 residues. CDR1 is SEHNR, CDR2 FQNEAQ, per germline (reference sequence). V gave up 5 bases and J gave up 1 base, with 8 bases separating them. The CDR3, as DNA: TGTGCCAGCAGCGCCCTAGGGAACACTGAAGCTTTCTTT. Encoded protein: CASSALGNTEAFF.

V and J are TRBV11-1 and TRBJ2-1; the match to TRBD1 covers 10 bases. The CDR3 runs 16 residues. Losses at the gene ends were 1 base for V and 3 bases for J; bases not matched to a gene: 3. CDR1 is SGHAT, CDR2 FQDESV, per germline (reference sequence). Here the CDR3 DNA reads TGTGCCAGCAGCTTAGGGGACAGGGGATTCTACAATGAGCAGTTCTTC. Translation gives CASSLGDRGFYNEQFF.

CDR3 sequence: CASSPDGWLRNTEAFF. The CDR3 region has the DNA TGTGCCAGCAGCCCAGACGGTTGGTTGAGGAACACTGAAGCTTTCTTT. The chain combines TRBV27 with TRBJ1-1; D gene uncertain. The V gene lost 6 bases and the J gene lost 1 base, with 18 bases spanning the gap. Germline V lookup: CDR1 MNHEY, CDR2 SMNVEV (reference sequence). CDR3 length: 16 amino acids.

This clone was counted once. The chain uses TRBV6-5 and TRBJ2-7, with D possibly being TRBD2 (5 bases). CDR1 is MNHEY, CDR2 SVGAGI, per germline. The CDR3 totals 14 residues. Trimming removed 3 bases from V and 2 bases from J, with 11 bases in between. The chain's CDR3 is CASSYRGETYEQYF. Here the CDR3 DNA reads TGTGCCAGCAGTTATCGGGGAGAGACCTACGAGCAGTACTTC.

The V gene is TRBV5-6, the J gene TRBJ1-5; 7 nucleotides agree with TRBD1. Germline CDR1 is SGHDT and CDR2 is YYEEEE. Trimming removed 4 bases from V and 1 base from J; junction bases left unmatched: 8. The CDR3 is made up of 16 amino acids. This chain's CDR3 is CASSLNRGVSNQPQHF. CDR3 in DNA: TGTGCCAGCAGCCTGAACAGGGGCGTAAGCAATCAGCCCCAGCATTTT.

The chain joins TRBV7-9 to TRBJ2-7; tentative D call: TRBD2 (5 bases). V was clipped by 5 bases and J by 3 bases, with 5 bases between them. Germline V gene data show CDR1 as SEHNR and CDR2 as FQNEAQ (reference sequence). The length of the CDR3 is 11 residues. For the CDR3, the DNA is TGTGCCAGCAGCGGGAGCTACGAGCAGTACTTC. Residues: CASSGSYEQYF.

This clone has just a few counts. The CDR3 nucleotides read TGTGCCAGCAGTTCAAAGGCACCCTACGAAAAACTGTTTTTT. Translation gives CASSSKAPYEKLFF. The chain links TRBV5-6 to TRBJ1-4; D is ambiguous. The CDR3 is 14 residues long. Trimming shortened V by 5 bases and J by 8 bases, and 16 bases separated the two germline ends. Germline CDR1 is SGHDT and CDR2 is YYEEEE.

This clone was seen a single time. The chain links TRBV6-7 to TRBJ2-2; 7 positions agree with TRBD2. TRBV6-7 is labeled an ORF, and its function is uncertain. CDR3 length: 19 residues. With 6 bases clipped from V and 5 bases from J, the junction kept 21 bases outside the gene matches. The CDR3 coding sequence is TGTGCCAGCAGGCGTCACGCGGGAGTTGGGGTGGGGTCAACCGGGGAGCTGTTTTTT. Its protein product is CASRRHAGVGVGSTGELFF.

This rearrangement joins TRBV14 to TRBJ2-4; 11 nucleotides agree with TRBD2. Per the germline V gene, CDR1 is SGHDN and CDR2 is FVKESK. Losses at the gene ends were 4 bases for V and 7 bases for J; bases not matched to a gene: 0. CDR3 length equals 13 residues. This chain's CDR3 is CASSPSGRNIQYF. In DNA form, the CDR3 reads TGTGCCAGCAGCCCTAGCGGGAGGAACATTCAGTACTTC.

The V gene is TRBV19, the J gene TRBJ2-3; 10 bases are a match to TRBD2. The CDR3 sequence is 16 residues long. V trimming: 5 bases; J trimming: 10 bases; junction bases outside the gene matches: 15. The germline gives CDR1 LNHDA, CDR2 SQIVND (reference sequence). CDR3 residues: CASSSPGLATSRAQYF. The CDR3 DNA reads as TGTGCCAGTAGTTCACCGGGACTAGCGACTTCCAGGGCGCAGTATTTT. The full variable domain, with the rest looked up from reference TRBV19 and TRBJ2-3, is DGGITQSPKYLFRKEGQNVTLSCEQNLNHDAMYWYRQDPGQGLRLIYYSQIVNDFQKGDIAEGYSVSREKKESFPLTVTSAQKNPTAFYLCASSSPGLATSRAQYFGPGTRLTVL.

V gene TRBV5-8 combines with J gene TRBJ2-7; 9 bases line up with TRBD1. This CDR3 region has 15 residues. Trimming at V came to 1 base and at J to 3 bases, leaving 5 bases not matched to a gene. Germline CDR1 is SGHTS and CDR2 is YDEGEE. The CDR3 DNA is TGTGCCAGCAGCTTGAGAACAGGGGGCTACTACGAGCAGTACTTC. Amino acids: CASSLRTGGYYEQYF.

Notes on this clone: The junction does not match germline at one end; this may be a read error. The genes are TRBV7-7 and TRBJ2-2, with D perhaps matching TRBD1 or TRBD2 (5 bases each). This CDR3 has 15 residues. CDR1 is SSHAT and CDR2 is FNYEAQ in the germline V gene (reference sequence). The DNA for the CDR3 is TGTGCTAGCAGCTTAGATGGGGGGAACACCGGGGAGCTGTTTTTT. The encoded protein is CASSLDGGNTGELFF.